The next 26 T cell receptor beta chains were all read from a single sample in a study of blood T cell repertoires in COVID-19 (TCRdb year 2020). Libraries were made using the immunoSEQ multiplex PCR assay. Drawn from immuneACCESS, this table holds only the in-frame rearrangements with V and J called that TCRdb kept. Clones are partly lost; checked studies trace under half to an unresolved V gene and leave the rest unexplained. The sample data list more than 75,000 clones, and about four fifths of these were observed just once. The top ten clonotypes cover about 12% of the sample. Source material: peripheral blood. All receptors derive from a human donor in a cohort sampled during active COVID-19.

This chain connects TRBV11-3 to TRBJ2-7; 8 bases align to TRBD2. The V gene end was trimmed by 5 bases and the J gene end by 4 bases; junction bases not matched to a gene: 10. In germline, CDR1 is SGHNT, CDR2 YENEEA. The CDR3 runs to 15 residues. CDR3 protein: CASSTFSGGRYEQYF. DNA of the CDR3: TGTGCCAGCAGCACCTTCTCGGGGGGGCGGTACGAGCAGTACTTC.

This CDR3 reads CASSQGVRTGGTEAFF. Written as DNA, the CDR3 is TGTGCCAGCAGCCAAGGTGTGAGGACAGGGGGGACTGAAGCTTTCTTT. The genes are TRBV14 and TRBJ1-1; 10 nucleotides line up with TRBD1. Germline values: CDR1 SGHDN, CDR2 FVKESK. J gave up 5 bases and V 1 base, and 7 bases lay outside the gene matches. There are 16 residues in the CDR3.

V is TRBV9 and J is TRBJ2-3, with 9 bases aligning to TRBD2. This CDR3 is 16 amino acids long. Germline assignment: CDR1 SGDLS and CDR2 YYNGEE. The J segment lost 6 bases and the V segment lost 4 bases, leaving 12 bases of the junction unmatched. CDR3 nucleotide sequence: TGTGCCAGCAGCTTTTCTAGCGGGGACTATTTCGATACGCAGTATTTT. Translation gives CASSFSSGDYFDTQYF.

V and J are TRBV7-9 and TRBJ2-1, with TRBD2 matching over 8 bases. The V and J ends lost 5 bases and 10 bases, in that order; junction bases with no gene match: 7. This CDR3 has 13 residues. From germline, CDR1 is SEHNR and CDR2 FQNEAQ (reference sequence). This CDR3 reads CASSPVSGGEQFF. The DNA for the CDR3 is TGTGCCAGCAGCCCGGTGAGCGGGGGAGAGCAGTTCTTC.

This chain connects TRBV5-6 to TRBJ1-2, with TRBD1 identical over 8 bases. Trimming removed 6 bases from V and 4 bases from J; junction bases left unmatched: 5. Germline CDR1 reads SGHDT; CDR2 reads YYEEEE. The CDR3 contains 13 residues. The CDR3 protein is CASNRGQGYGYTF. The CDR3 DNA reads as TGTGCCAGCAACCGAGGACAGGGCTATGGCTACACCTTC.

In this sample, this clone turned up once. CDR3 sequence: CASGGSLGANVLTF. As DNA, the CDR3 is TGTGCCAGCGGGGGCAGTTTGGGGGCCAACGTCCTGACTTTC. The chain recombines TRBV7-9 with TRBJ2-6, with TRBD1 as a possible D gene (6 bases). Germline V lookup: CDR1 SEHNR, CDR2 FQNEAQ (reference sequence). The CDR3 contains 14 residues. V lost 8 bases, J lost 4 bases, and 12 bases lay in between.

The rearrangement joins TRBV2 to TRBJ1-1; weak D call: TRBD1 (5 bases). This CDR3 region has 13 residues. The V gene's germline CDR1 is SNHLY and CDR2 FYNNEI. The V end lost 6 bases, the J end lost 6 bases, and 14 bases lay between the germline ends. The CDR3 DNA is TGTGCCAGCAGCCCCCAGGGTGGGGCTGAAGCTTTCTTT. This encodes CASSPQGGAEAFF.

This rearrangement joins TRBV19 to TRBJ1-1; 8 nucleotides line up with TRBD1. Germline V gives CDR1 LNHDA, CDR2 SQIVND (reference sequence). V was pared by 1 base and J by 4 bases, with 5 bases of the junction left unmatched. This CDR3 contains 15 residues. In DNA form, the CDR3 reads TGTGCCAGTAGTATAGCAGGGGGCTCGGGCACTGAAGCTTTCTTT. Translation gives CASSIAGGSGTEAFF. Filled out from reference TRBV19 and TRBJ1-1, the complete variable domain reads DGGITQSPKYLFRKEGQNVTLSCEQNLNHDAMYWYRQDPGQGLRLIYYSQIVNDFQKGDIAEGYSVSREKKESFPLTVTSAQKNPTAFYLCASSIAGGSGTEAFFGQGTRLTVV.

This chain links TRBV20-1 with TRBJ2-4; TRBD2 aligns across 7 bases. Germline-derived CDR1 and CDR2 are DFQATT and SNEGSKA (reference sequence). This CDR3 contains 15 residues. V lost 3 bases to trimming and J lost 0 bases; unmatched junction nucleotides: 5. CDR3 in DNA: TGCAGTGCTAGTGTGGCGGGGGTAGCCAAAAACATTCAGTACTTC. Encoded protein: CSASVAGVAKNIQYF.

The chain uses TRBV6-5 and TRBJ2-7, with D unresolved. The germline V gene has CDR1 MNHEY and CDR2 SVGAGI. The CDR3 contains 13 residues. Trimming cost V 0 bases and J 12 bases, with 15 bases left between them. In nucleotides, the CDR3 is TGTGCCAGCAGTTACTCCTGGGCTGCAGTTCCGTACTTC. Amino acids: CASSYSWAAVPYF.

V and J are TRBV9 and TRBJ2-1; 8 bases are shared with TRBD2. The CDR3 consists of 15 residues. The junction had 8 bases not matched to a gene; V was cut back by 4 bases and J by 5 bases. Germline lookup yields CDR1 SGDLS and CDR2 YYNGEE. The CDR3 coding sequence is TGTGCCAGCAGCCTTGCGGGGGGAGTAAACAATGAGCAGTTCTTC. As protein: CASSLAGGVNNEQFF.

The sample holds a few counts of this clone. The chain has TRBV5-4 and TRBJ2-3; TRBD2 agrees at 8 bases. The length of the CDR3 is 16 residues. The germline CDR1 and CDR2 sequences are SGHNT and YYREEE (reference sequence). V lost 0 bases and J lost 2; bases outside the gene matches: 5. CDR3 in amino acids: CASSLGAGGNTDTQYF. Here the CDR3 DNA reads TGTGCCAGCAGCTTGGGTGCGGGGGGAAACACAGATACGCAGTATTTT.

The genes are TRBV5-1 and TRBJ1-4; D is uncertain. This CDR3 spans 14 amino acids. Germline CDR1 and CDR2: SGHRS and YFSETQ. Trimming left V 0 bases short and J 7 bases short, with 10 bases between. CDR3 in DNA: TGCGCCAGCAGCTTGGAGCCGTACGGTGAAAAACTGTTTTTT. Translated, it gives CASSLEPYGEKLFF.

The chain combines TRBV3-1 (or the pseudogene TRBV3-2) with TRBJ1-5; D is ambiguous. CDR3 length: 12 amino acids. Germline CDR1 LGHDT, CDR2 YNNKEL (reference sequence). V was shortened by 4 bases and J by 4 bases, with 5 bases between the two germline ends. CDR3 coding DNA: TGTGCCAGCAGCCTTCAGAATCAGCCCCAGCATTTT. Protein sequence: CASSLQNQPQHF.

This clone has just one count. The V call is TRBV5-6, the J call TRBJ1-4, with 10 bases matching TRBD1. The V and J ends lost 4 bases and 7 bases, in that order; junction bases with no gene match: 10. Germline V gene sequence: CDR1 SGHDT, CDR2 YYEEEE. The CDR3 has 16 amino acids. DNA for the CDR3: TGTGCCAGCAGCCCAAGATCGGACAGGGGGGCTGAAAAACTGTTTTTT. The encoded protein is CASSPRSDRGAEKLFF.

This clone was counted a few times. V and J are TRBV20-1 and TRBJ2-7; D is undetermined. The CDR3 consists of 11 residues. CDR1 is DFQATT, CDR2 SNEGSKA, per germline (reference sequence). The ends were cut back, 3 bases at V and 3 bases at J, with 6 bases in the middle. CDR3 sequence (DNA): TGCAGTGCTAGCGCCAGCTACGAGCAGTACTTC. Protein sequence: CSASASYEQYF.

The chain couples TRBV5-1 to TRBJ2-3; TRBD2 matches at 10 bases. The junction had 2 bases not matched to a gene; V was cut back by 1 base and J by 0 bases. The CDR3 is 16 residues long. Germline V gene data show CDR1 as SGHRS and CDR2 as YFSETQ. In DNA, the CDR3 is TGCGCCAGCAGCTTGACTAGCGGGGCTAGCACAGATACGCAGTATTTT. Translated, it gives CASSLTSGASTDTQYF. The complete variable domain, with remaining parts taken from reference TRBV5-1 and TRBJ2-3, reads KAGVTQTPRYLIKTRGQQVTLSCSPISGHRSVSWYQQTPGQGLQFLFEYFSETQRNKGNFPGRFSGRQFSNSRSEMNVSTLELGDSALYLCASSLTSGASTDTQYFGPGTRLTVL.

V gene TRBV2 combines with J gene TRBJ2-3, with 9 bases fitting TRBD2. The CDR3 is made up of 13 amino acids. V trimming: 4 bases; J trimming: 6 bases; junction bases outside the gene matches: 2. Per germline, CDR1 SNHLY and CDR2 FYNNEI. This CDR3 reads CASSGTSVDTQYF. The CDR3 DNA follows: TGTGCCAGCAGTGGGACTAGCGTGGATACGCAGTATTTT. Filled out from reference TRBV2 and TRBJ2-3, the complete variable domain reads EPEVTQTPSHQVTQMGQEVILRCVPISNHLYFYWYRQILGQKVEFLVSFYNNEISEKSEIFDDQFSVERPDGSNFTLKIRSTKLEDSAMYFCASSGTSVDTQYFGPGTRLTVL.

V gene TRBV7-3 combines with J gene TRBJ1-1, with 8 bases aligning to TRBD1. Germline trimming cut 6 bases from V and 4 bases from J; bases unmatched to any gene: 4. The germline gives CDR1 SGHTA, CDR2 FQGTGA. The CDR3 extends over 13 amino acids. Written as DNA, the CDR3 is TGTGCCAGCAGTCGACAGGGGACCACTGAAGCTTTCTTT. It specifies CASSRQGTTEAFF.

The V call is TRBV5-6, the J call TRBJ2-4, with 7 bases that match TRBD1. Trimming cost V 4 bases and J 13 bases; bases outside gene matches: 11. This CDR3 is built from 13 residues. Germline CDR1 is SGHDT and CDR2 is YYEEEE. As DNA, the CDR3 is TGTGCCAGCAGCCCACCTAGGGGGACAGAACAGTACTTC. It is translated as CASSPPRGTEQYF.

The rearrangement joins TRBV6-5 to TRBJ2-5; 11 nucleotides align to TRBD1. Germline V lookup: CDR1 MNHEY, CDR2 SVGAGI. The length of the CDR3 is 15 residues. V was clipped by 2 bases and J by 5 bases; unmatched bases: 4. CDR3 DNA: TGTGCCAGCAGTTACCGGACAGGGGGCGGGGAGACCCAGTACTTC. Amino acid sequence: CASSYRTGGGETQYF.

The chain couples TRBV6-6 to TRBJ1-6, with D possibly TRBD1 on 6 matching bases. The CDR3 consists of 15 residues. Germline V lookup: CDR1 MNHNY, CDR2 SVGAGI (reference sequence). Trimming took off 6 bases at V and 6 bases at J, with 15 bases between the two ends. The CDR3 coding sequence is TGTGCCAGCAGAAAAGAAGGGACAAGTAATTCACCCCTCCACTTT. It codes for CASRKEGTSNSPLHF.

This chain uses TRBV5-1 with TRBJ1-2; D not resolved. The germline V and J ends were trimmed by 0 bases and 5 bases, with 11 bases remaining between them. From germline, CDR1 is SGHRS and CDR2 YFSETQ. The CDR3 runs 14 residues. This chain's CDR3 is CASSLAGSSYGYTF. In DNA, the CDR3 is TGCGCCAGCAGCTTGGCCGGGAGCTCATATGGCTACACCTTC.

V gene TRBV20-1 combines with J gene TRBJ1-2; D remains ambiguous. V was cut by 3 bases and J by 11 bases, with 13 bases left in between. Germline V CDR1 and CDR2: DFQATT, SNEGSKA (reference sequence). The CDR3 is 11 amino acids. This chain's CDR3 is CSASRPLEYTF. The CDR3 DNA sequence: TGCAGTGCTAGCCGTCCCTTAGAGTACACCTTC.

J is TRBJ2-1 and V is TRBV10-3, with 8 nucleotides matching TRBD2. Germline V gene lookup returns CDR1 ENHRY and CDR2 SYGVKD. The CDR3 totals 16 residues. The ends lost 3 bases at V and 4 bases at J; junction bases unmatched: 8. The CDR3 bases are TGTGCCATCAGTGACCCCAGTCAGCGGGGGTACAATGAGCAGTTCTTC. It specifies CAISDPSQRGYNEQFF.

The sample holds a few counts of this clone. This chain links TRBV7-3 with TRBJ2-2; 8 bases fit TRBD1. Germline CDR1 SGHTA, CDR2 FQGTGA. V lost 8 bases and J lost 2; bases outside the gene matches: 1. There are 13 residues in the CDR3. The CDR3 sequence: CASGTGNTGELFF. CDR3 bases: TGTGCCAGCGGGACAGGCAACACCGGGGAGCTGTTTTTT.